The 3 T cell receptor beta chains given below trace back to one sample, sequenced in a study of blood T cell repertoires in COVID-19. The table came from immunoSEQ multiplex PCR; TCRdb's copy has only in-frame clones and leaves some out. Among under 85,000 clones listed, roughly 81% were seen once. The specimen was peripheral blood. The receptor source for this set is a man at least 80 years old with acute or convalescent COVID-19.

The V call is TRBV6-5, the J call TRBJ2-7, with TRBD1 matching over 7 bases. Germline V gene lookup returns CDR1 MNHEY and CDR2 SVGAGI. This CDR3 is built from 13 residues. After removal of 5 bases from V and 2 bases from J, the junction contained 3 bases not matched to a gene. DNA of the CDR3: TGTGCCAGCAGTCGACAGGGAACCTACGAGCAGTACTTC. Translating gives CASSRQGTYEQYF.

The rearrangement links TRBV10-3 to TRBJ1-5, with TRBD1 matching 7 bases. V shed 10 bases and J 2 bases; nucleotides not matched to a gene: 11. Germline CDR1 ENHRY, CDR2 SYGVKD. This CDR3 contains 15 residues. CDR3 sequence: CATTGAPRGNQPQHF. The CDR3 nucleotides are TGTGCCACCACAGGGGCTCCGAGGGGCAATCAGCCCCAGCATTTT.

The table lists this clone with a few counts. V and J are TRBV2 and TRBJ2-7, with D tentatively TRBD2 (6 bases). The CDR3 extends over 14 amino acids. The V end lost 0 bases, the J end lost 3 bases, and 9 bases lay between the germline ends. CDR1 and CDR2 (germline): SNHLY, FYNNEI. CDR3 coding DNA: TGTGCCAGCAGTGAAGCAGGGCGGGACTACGAGCAGTACTTC. Encoded protein: CASSEAGRDYEQYF. Full variable domain (outside the CDR3, taken from reference TRBV2 and TRBJ2-7): EPEVTQTPSHQVTQMGQEVILRCVPISNHLYFYWYRQILGQKVEFLVSFYNNEISEKSEIFDDQFSVERPDGSNFTLKIRSTKLEDSAMYFCASSEAGRDYEQYFGPGTRLTVT.